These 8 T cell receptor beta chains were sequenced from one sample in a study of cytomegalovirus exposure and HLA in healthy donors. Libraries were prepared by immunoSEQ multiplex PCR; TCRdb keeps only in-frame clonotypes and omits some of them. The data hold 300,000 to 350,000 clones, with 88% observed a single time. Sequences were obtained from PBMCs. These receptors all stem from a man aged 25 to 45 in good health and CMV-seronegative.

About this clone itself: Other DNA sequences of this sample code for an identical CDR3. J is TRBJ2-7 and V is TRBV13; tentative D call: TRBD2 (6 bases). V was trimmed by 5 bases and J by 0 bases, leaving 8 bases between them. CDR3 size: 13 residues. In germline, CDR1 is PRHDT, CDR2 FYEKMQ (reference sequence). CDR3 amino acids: CASSRDSSYEQYF. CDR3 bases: TGTGCCAGCAGCCGGGACTCCTCCTACGAGCAGTACTTC.

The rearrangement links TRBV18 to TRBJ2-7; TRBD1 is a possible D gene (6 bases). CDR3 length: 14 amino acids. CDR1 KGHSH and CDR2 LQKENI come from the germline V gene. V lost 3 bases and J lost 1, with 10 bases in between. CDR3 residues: CASSPDRRSYEQYF. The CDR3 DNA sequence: TGTGCCAGCTCACCCGACAGGAGGTCCTACGAGCAGTACTTC. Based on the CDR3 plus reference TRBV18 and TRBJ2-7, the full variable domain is NAGVMQNPRHLVRRRGQEARLRCSPMKGHSHVYWYRQLPEEGLKFMVYLQKENIIDESGMPKERFSAEFPKEGPSILRIQQVVRGDSAAYFCASSPDRRSYEQYFGPGTRLTVT.

CDR3 sequence: CASSVLQGRTEAFF. As DNA, the CDR3 is TGTGCCAGTTCTGTCCTGCAGGGAAGAACTGAAGCTTTCTTT. The V gene is TRBV6-1, the J gene TRBJ1-1; possibly TRBD1 for D (5 bases). The CDR3 is 14 amino acids. Trimming cost V 9 bases and J 5 bases, with 19 bases left between them. In germline, CDR1 is MNHNS, CDR2 SASEGT.

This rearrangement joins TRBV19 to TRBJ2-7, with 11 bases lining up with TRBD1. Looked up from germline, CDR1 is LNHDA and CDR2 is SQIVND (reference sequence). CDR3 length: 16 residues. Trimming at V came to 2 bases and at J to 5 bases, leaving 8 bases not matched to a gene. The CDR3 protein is CASSILVGQGAHEQYF. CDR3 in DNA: TGTGCCAGTAGTATATTGGTCGGACAGGGGGCACACGAGCAGTACTTC.

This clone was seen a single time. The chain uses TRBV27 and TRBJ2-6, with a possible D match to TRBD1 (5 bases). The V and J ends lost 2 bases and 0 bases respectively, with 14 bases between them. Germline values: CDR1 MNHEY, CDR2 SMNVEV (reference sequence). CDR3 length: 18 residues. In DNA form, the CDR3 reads TGTGCCAGCAGTTTAAGGGGCACAGTACTCTCTGGGGCCAACGTCCTGACTTTC. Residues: CASSLRGTVLSGANVLTF.

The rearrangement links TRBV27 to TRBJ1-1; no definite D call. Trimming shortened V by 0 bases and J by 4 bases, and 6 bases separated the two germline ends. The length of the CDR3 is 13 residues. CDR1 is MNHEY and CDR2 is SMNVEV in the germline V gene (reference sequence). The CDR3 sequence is CASSLSLATEAFF. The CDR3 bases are TGTGCCAGCAGTTTATCACTAGCCACTGAAGCTTTCTTT.

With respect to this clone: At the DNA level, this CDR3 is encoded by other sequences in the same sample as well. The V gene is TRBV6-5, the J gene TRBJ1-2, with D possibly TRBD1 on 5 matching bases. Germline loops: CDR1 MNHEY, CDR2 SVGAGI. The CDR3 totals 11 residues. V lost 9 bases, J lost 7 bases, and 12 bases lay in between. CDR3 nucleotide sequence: TGTGCCAGTTCCCAGGGTGGTGGCTACACCTTC. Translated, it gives CASSQGGGYTF.

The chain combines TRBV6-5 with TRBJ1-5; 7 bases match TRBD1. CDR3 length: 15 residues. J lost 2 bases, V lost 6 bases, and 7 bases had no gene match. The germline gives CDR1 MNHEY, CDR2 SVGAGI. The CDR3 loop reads CASSSLGQRNQPQHF. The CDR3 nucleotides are TGTGCCAGCAGCTCATTGGGACAGCGCAATCAGCCCCAGCATTTT.